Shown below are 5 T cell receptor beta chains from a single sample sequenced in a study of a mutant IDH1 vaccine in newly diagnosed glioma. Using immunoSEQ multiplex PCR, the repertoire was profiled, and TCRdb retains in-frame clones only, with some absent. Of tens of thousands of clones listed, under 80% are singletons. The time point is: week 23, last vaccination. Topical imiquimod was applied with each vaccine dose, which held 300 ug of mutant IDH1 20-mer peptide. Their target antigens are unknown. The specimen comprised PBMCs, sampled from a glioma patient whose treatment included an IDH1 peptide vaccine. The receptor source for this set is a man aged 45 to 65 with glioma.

CDR3 residues: CASAGGHTQYF. DNA for the CDR3: TGTGCTAGTGCCGGGGGGCATACGCAGTATTTT. This chain uses TRBV12-5 with TRBJ2-3; possibly TRBD2 for D (7 bases). In germline, CDR1 is LGHNT, CDR2 FRNRAP. The CDR3 runs 11 residues. V was cut by 7 bases and J by 7 bases, with 9 bases left in between.

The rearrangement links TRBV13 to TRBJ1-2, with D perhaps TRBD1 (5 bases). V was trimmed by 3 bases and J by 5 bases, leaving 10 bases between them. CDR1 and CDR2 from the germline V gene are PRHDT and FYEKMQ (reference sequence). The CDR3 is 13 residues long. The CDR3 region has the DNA TGTGCCAGCAGCTTGGGGTGGGGGTATGGCTACACCTTC. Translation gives CASSLGWGYGYTF.

The CDR3: CASRPTGGRRQPQHF. CDR3 DNA sequence: TGTGCCAGCAGACCGACAGGGGGAAGACGGCAGCCCCAGCATTTT. The rearrangement links TRBV6-5 to TRBJ1-5; TRBD1 aligns across 9 bases. CDR1 is MNHEY, CDR2 SVGAGI, per germline. Trimming took 6 bases from V and 7 from J; bases not matched to a gene: 10. This CDR3 is 15 amino acids long.

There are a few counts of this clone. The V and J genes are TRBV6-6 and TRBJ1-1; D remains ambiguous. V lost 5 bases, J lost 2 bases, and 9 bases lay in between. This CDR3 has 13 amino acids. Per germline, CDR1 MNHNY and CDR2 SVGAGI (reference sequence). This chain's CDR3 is CASSPKGNTEAFF. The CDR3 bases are TGTGCCAGCAGTCCTAAGGGAAACACTGAAGCTTTCTTT.

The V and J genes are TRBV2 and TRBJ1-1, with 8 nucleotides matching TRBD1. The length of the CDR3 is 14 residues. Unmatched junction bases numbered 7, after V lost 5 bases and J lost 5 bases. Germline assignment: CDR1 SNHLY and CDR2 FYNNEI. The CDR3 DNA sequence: TGTGCCAGCAGTCGACAGGGGCCGAGGACTGAAGCTTTCTTT. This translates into CASSRQGPRTEAFF.